The source of this T cell receptor beta chain is a study of regulatory T cells in long-lasting Graves disease. As for the study in general: For under 3 months, newly diagnosed Graves' patients had been taking antithyroid drugs.

Noted time point: newly diagnosed GD, antithyroid drugs for less than 3 months. There was RNA extracted from PBMCs, and the TCR library was made from it. As a group, patients came from one endocrinology department in Xi'an, China. TCR beta libraries were built with iRepertoire HTBI primers and Arm-PCR of CDR3 regions. A single record per CDR3 protein comes from TCRdb applying MiXCR to the multiplex PCR reads. The sample records 680,000 or so distinct CDR3 sequences, under 20% being singletons. CDR1 and CDR2 (germline): SGHDT, YYEEEE. The CDR3 consists of 13 residues. Trimming took 5 bases from V and 2 from J, leaving 9 bases between them. This clonotype has a handful of counts. The sample was also reused in another study, on T cells in Graves' hyperthyroidism and ophthalmopathy. This second report adds: Diagnosis relied on clinical symptoms, serum thyroxine and TRAb, thyroid ultrasound and orbital computed tomography. First-round RT-PCR with HTBI primers amplified the TCR CDR3 region.

The clonotype was recovered from a woman in her twenties or thirties with Graves disease. Sequenced here: peripheral blood mononuclear cells (PBMCs), sampled at new diagnosis, from a patient treated with antithyroid drugs. The rearrangement links TRBV5-6 to TRBJ2-3; a possible D gene is TRBD1 (5 bases). For the CDR3, the DNA is TGTGCCAGCAGGGACACCTACACAGATACGCAGTATTTT. Translation: CASRDTYTDTQYF.